This T cell receptor (beta chain) was sequenced for a study of blood T cell repertoires in COVID-19. TCRdb's copy holds only in-frame clones and misses some; the assay was immunoSEQ multiplex PCR. The table records approximately 82,000 clones, 83% of them present only once. This CDR3 is 15 amino acids long. Trimming cost V 0 bases and J 0 bases, with 9 bases left between them. CDR1 and CDR2 from the germline V gene are SGHRS and YFSETQ. The chain uses TRBV5-1 and TRBJ1-1; no definite D call. This TCR was recovered from a woman aged 60-75 years with acute or convalescent COVID-19. Sequencing was done on a sample of peripheral blood. The DNA for the CDR3 is TGCGCCAGCAGCTTGGCGGTACTCGTGAACACTGAAGCTTTCTTT. Translating gives CASSLAVLVNTEAFF.